One and the same sample provided the 14 T cell receptor beta chains below, sequenced in a study of fetal regulatory T cell absence and autoimmunity (dated by TCRdb to about 2017). The library was generated by the immunoSEQ multiplex PCR assay. The table was pulled from immuneACCESS by TCRdb, which kept in-frame rearrangements only. Such tables lose some clones; where checked, under half of the loss comes from unresolved V genes, and the rest has no known cause. The sample table records around 100,000 clones; 55% to 75% of these occur just once. The top ten constitute 1.5% to 2% of the sample. Sequencing was performed on pancreas tissue. The receptors stem from a male donor with IPEX syndrome.

The chain couples TRBV5-8 to TRBJ2-2, with 10 bases aligning to TRBD2. CDR3 length: 15 amino acids. Germline lookup yields CDR1 SGHTS and CDR2 YDEGEE. V was pared by 4 bases and J by 5 bases, with 5 bases of the junction left unmatched. The chain's CDR3 is CASSPNSGRTGELFF. CDR3 in DNA: TGTGCCAGCAGCCCCAATAGCGGGAGGACCGGGGAGCTGTTTTTT.

This rearrangement joins TRBV7-6 to TRBJ2-3; 7 bases are shared with TRBD2. This CDR3 comprises 14 residues. Germline CDR1 reads SGHVS; CDR2 reads FNYEAQ. V was clipped by 5 bases and J by 6 bases; unmatched bases: 8. The CDR3 region is CASSVSGPGDTQYF. CDR3 DNA: TGTGCCAGCAGCGTTAGCGGGCCTGGGGATACGCAGTATTTT.

The chain carries TRBV15 and TRBJ2-1; TRBD2 is a possible D gene (6 bases). The germline V gene encodes CDR1 LNHNV and CDR2 YYDKDF (reference sequence). V lost 0 bases and J 6 bases, leaving 12 bases between the germline ends. The CDR3 length is 15 residues. The CDR3 nucleotides are TGTGCCACCAGCAGAGATCGCGGGGCCGGCAATGAGCAGTTCTTC. Translating it yields CATSRDRGAGNEQFF.

The J gene is TRBJ1-6, the V gene TRBV15, with D perhaps TRBD1 (5 bases). Trimming shortened V by 6 bases and J by 9 bases, and 12 bases separated the two germline ends. This CDR3 is built from 13 residues. Germline CDR1 and CDR2: LNHNV and YYDKDF (reference sequence). The CDR3: CATRAGVGSPLHF. The CDR3 DNA follows: TGTGCCACCAGGGCGGGGGTTGGTTCACCCCTCCACTTT.

This chain uses TRBV5-4 with TRBJ1-2, with D maybe TRBD1 (5 bases). Deletions cut 5 bases from V and 2 bases from J, with 16 bases between. The germline CDR1 and CDR2 sequences are SGHNT and YYREEE (reference sequence). This CDR3 is built from 15 residues. CDR3 residues: CASSDAGPQNYGYTF. In DNA, the CDR3 is TGTGCCAGCAGTGACGCGGGGCCTCAAAACTATGGCTACACCTTC. Full variable domain (missing parts from reference TRBV5-4 and TRBJ1-2): ETGVTQSPTHLIKTRGQQVTLRCSSQSGHNTVSWYQQALGQGPQFIFQYYREEENGRGNFPPRFSGLQFPNYSSELNVNALELDDSALYLCASSDAGPQNYGYTFGSGTRLTVV.

This chain uses TRBV19 with TRBJ2-3; D might be TRBD1 (6 bases). Germline CDR1 is LNHDA and CDR2 is SQIVND (reference sequence). Trimming removed 0 bases at V and 5 bases at J, with 6 bases between. The CDR3 length is 13 residues. CDR3 protein: CASSIEDRDTQYF. DNA of the CDR3: TGTGCCAGTAGTATAGAGGACAGAGATACGCAGTATTTT.

V gene TRBV13 combines with J gene TRBJ1-1; D unresolved. The CDR3 runs to 14 residues. V was shortened by 4 bases and J by 2 bases, with 11 bases between the two germline ends. CDR1 is PRHDT, CDR2 FYEKMQ, per germline (reference sequence). The CDR3 coding sequence is TGTGCCAGCAGCTCCCTGGACGGAAACACTGAAGCTTTCTTT. Amino acids: CASSSLDGNTEAFF.

This chain uses TRBV10-3 with TRBJ2-7; possibly TRBD1 or TRBD2 for D (6 bases each). Germline V gives CDR1 ENHRY, CDR2 SYGVKD. CDR3 length: 11 amino acids. V was shortened by 5 bases and J by 7 bases, with 9 bases between the two germline ends. CDR3 nucleotides: TGTGCCATCAGTAGAGGGGGGGAGCAGTACTTC. It specifies CAISRGGEQYF.

The chain uses TRBV5-6 and TRBJ2-3; D gene uncertain. The CDR3 runs to 15 residues. In germline, CDR1 is SGHDT, CDR2 YYEEEE. The ends were cut back, 0 bases at V and 1 base at J, with 9 bases in the middle. The CDR3 loop is CASSLEGPGTDTQYF. The CDR3 region has the DNA TGTGCCAGCAGCTTGGAAGGTCCTGGCACAGATACGCAGTATTTT. The complete variable domain, with remaining parts taken from reference TRBV5-6 and TRBJ2-3, reads DAGVTQSPTHLIKTRGQQVTLRCSPKSGHDTVSWYQQALGQGPQFIFQYYEEEERQRGNFPDRFSGHQFPNYSSELNVNALLLGDSALYLCASSLEGPGTDTQYFGPGTRLTVL.

The CDR3 DNA is TGTGCCAGCAGCAAAACAGGGGGCGGCTACGAGCAGTACTTC. Encoded protein: CASSKTGGGYEQYF. The chain joins TRBV7-9 to TRBJ2-7, with 9 bases aligning to TRBD1. The CDR3 extends over 14 amino acids. V lost 5 bases, J lost 3 bases, and 5 bases stayed unmatched. Germline CDR1 reads SEHNR; CDR2 reads FQNEAQ (reference sequence).

The J gene is TRBJ1-1, the V gene TRBV27; possibly TRBD1 for D (5 bases). CDR1 MNHEY and CDR2 SMNVEV come from the germline V gene (reference sequence). Trimming pared 5 bases from V and 4 bases from J, leaving 17 bases between. There are 15 residues in the CDR3. The CDR3 region is CASSPGTYIGTEAFF. The CDR3 nucleotides are TGTGCCAGCAGTCCCGGGACTTACATTGGCACTGAAGCTTTCTTT.

This clone was detected only a few times. The CDR3 DNA is TGCGCCAGCAGCCAAGTGATTTATGACCTAGCCAAAAACATTCAGTACTTC. Translation gives CASSQVIYDLAKNIQYF. V gene TRBV4-1 combines with J gene TRBJ2-4; D unresolved. The CDR3 totals 17 residues. In germline, CDR1 is MGHRA, CDR2 YSYEKL. The V gene lost 1 base and the J gene lost 0 bases, with 13 bases spanning the gap.

The chain uses TRBV6-5 and TRBJ1-2; D remains ambiguous. The CDR3 extends over 13 amino acids. Germline V gene lookup returns CDR1 MNHEY and CDR2 SVGAGI. Trimming took 3 bases from V and 4 from J, leaving 9 bases between them. Written as DNA, the CDR3 is TGTGCCAGCAGTTATACGGGAGTCTATGGCTACACCTTC. It specifies CASSYTGVYGYTF.

The sample holds a few counts of this clone. This sequence joins TRBV27 and TRBJ1-5; D uncertain. This CDR3 spans 14 amino acids. Germline CDR1 and CDR2: MNHEY and SMNVEV (reference sequence). Trimming removed 0 bases from V and 2 bases from J, with 5 bases in between. The CDR3 coding sequence is TGTGCCAGCAGTTTATCGCAGGGCAATCAGCCCCAGCATTTT. This translates into CASSLSQGNQPQHF.